The next 25 T cell receptor beta chains were all read from a single sample in a study of identical twins. TCRdb redid the calling of the 5' RACE reads with MiXCR, one entry per CDR3 protein. The sample has around 160,000 distinct CDR3 sequences, roughly 3.5% seen once. Material: memory T cells sorted from blood. The receptors shown here come from a man between 18 and 35 years old in good health.

This clonotype was seen repeatedly, ten times or more. The chain uses TRBV9 and TRBJ2-4; 7 bases agree with TRBD2. V dropped 0 bases and J dropped 7; count of bases not matched to a gene: 4. CDR3 length equals 14 residues. The germline gives CDR1 SGDLS, CDR2 YYNGEE. The CDR3 coding sequence is TGTGCCAGCAGCGTAGGAGGACTAGAGAACATTCAGTACTTC. Translated, it gives CASSVGGLENIQYF.

This clonotype was seen at least ten times. The chain couples TRBV4-1 to TRBJ2-3; D is undetermined. With 5 bases removed from V and 4 bases from J, the gap between germline ends came to 16 bases. CDR3 length: 15 residues. CDR1 MGHRA and CDR2 YSYEKL come from the germline V gene. DNA of the CDR3: TGCGCCAGCAGCGTCCCGACCCAAGCCGCAGATACGCAGTATTTT. It codes for CASSVPTQAADTQYF.

This clonotype has at least ten counts. The genes are TRBV4-3 and TRBJ2-3; possibly TRBD1 or TRBD2 for D (5 bases each). This CDR3 has 15 residues. CDR1 is LGHNA, CDR2 YSLEER, per germline. V was clipped by 3 bases and J by 6 bases, with 16 bases between them. The CDR3 reads CASSHGDPSKDTQYF. The DNA of the CDR3 is TGCGCCAGCAGCCATGGGGACCCTTCAAAGGATACGCAGTATTTT.

This clonotype appeared a few times. The chain has TRBV7-2 and TRBJ1-5; a possible D gene is TRBD1 (5 bases). This CDR3 has 13 amino acids. Trimming stripped 5 bases from V and 7 bases from J, with 12 bases between. Per the germline V gene, CDR1 is SGHTA and CDR2 is FQGNSA. The CDR3 coding sequence is TGTGCCAGCAGCAGGGGTTGGGGACAGCCCCAGCATTTT. Its protein is CASSRGWGQPQHF.

This clonotype was seen a few times. The J gene is TRBJ1-2, the V gene TRBV20-1, with D possibly matching TRBD1 (5 bases). The V end was cut by 5 bases, the J end by 7 bases, with 17 bases between. There are 13 residues in the CDR3. The germline CDR1 and CDR2 sequences are DFQATT and SNEGSKA (reference sequence). This CDR3 reads CSALLDTEFGYTF. The CDR3 nucleotides read TGCAGTGCTCTCCTGGACACGGAGTTTGGCTACACCTTC.

This clonotype was recorded many times. V gene TRBV29-1 combines with J gene TRBJ2-1, with D uncertain. The CDR3 totals 15 residues. Germline CDR1 reads SQVTM; CDR2 reads ANQGSEA. The V and J ends lost 3 bases and 2 bases respectively, with 14 bases between them. As DNA, the CDR3 is TGCAGCGTTGATGGCCATCCCCAGACCTACAATGAGCAGTTCTTC. This codes for CSVDGHPQTYNEQFF.

This clonotype was seen ten or more times. The genes are TRBV7-6 and TRBJ2-1; 16 bases map to TRBD2. V lost 5 bases, J lost 6 bases, and 7 bases stayed unmatched. Germline CDR1 reads SGHVS; CDR2 reads FNYEAQ. The length of the CDR3 is 17 residues. The CDR3: CASSPGLAGGPGNEQFF. The DNA of the CDR3 is TGTGCCAGCAGCCCGGGACTAGCGGGAGGGCCGGGCAATGAGCAGTTCTTC.

In this sample, this clonotype turned up many times. The V call is TRBV29-1, the J call TRBJ1-3; weak D call: TRBD1 (5 bases). Germline CDR1 reads SQVTM; CDR2 reads ANQGSEA. The CDR3 length is 17 residues. Deletions cut 3 bases from V and 0 bases from J, with 18 bases between. CDR3 residues: CSVEVLRDRSSGNTIYF. The CDR3 DNA follows: TGCAGCGTTGAGGTCTTAAGGGACCGCAGCTCTGGAAACACCATATATTTT.

This clonotype was found many times. This rearrangement joins TRBV2 to TRBJ1-6, with TRBD1 matching 8 bases. This CDR3 region has 15 residues. V shed 2 bases and J 12 bases; nucleotides not matched to a gene: 9. Germline V CDR1 and CDR2: SNHLY, FYNNEI. In DNA form, the CDR3 reads TGTGCCAGCAGTGAATCGACAGGGGCAAGGGAACCCCTCCACTTT. Translation: CASSESTGAREPLHF.

This clonotype was seen repeatedly, ten times or more. The genes are TRBV20-1 and TRBJ1-1; 9 positions agree with TRBD1. Trimming removed 0 bases from V and 6 bases from J; junction bases left unmatched: 8. The CDR3 has 15 amino acids. CDR1 DFQATT and CDR2 SNEGSKA come from the germline V gene (reference sequence). The DNA of the CDR3 is TGCAGTGCTAGAGATGGCGGGACAGGGTACGCTGAAGCTTTCTTT. Translation gives CSARDGGTGYAEAFF.

This clonotype was counted ten times or more. The chain employs TRBV9 and TRBJ2-2; 10 bases fit TRBD1. Germline CDR1 reads SGDLS; CDR2 reads YYNGEE. The ends lost 4 bases at V and 5 bases at J; junction bases unmatched: 11. This CDR3 has 17 amino acids. CDR3 region: CASSTRTGGGGTGELFF. CDR3 coding DNA: TGTGCCAGCAGCACCCGGACAGGGGGTGGGGGAACCGGGGAGCTGTTTTTT.

This clonotype has just a few counts. The chain recombines TRBV10-2 with TRBJ2-3; no reliable D call. V lost 7 bases and J 2 bases, leaving 10 bases between the germline ends. CDR1 WSHSY and CDR2 SAAADI come from the germline V gene. This CDR3 contains 13 residues. CDR3 residues: CASTAPFTDTQYF. The CDR3 DNA reads TGCGCCAGCACTGCGCCCTTCACAGATACGCAGTATTTT.

At least ten counts were recorded for this clonotype. The junction and the germline gene differ at one end; a read error may be behind it. The rearrangement joins TRBV7-9 to TRBJ2-7; TRBD1 matches at 7 bases. Germline CDR1 SEHNR, CDR2 FQNEAQ (reference sequence). The length of the CDR3 is 12 residues. CDR3 nucleotide sequence: TGTGCCAGCAGCCAGGGACAGATCACCGCTACGTGG. Protein product: CASSQGQITATW.

This clonotype appeared a few times. CDR3 in DNA: TGTGCCAGCAGCCATGGGTTAGGGTCTGGGGCCAACGTCCTGACTTTC. It encodes CASSHGLGSGANVLTF. The chain recombines TRBV14 with TRBJ2-6, with D unresolved. Germline V gene data show CDR1 as SGHDN and CDR2 as FVKESK. The CDR3 runs 16 residues. V lost 3 bases, J lost 1 base, and 10 bases lay in between.

This clonotype came up many times. The chain is built from TRBV20-1 and TRBJ2-2; D might be TRBD1 (6 bases). Germline V lookup: CDR1 DFQATT, CDR2 SNEGSKA (reference sequence). The CDR3 contains 12 residues. Trimming pared 5 bases from V and 3 bases from J, leaving 7 bases between. CDR3 region: CSAGQYTGELFF. CDR3 sequence (DNA): TGCAGTGCTGGACAGTACACCGGGGAGCTGTTTTTT.

This clonotype was picked up many times. The rearrangement uses TRBV20-1 and TRBJ1-4; 8 positions match TRBD1. The ends lost 6 bases at V and 8 bases at J; junction bases unmatched: 5. Germline loops: CDR1 DFQATT, CDR2 SNEGSKA (reference sequence). The CDR3 is 12 amino acids. In nucleotides, the CDR3 is TGCAGTGCGCAACGACAGGGGGAAAAACTGTTTTTT. It specifies CSAQRQGEKLFF.

This clonotype was seen at least ten times. V gene TRBV9 combines with J gene TRBJ1-4; TRBD1 might be the D (5 bases). Trimming left V 3 bases short and J 7 bases short, with 13 bases between. CDR1 and CDR2 (germline): SGDLS, YYNGEE. The CDR3 runs 14 residues. CDR3 nucleotides: TGTGCCAGCAGCGGGACACCGGGGAGTGAAAAACTGTTTTTT. Amino acid sequence: CASSGTPGSEKLFF.

The sample holds many counts of this clonotype. The CDR3 loop is CASGDFWGQYF. The DNA of the CDR3 is TGTGCCAGCGGTGATTTTTGGGGGCAGTACTTC. The chain couples TRBV3-1 to TRBJ2-7; D unresolved. CDR1 is LGHDT and CDR2 is YNNKEL in the germline V gene (reference sequence). The CDR3 extends over 11 amino acids. Deletions cut 8 bases from V and 9 bases from J, with 14 bases between.

This clonotype was observed at least ten times. V and J are TRBV15 and TRBJ1-6; TRBD1 matches 8 bases. The germline gives CDR1 LNHNV, CDR2 YYDKDF (reference sequence). V was clipped by 0 bases and J by 9 bases; unmatched bases: 4. The CDR3 is made up of 15 amino acids. The DNA for the CDR3 is TGTGCCACCAGCAGAGATAGGACAGGGTTTTCACCCCTCCACTTT. Amino acid sequence: CATSRDRTGFSPLHF. The full variable domain, completed using reference TRBV15 and TRBJ1-6, is DAMVIQNPRYQVTQFGKPVTLSCSQTLNHNVMYWYQQKSSQAPKLLFHYYDKDFNNEADTPDNFQSRRPNTSFCFLDIRSPGLGDTAMYLCATSRDRTGFSPLHFGNGTRLTVT.

This clonotype has at least ten counts. V and J are TRBV7-8 and TRBJ2-7; tentative D call: TRBD2 (6 bases). The germline V gene encodes CDR1 SGHVS and CDR2 FQNEAQ. This CDR3 region has 13 residues. Trimming cost V 7 bases and J 7 bases, with 17 bases left between them. CDR3 protein: CASTAGIFREQYF. The CDR3 DNA follows: TGTGCCAGCACCGCGGGAATATTCCGGGAGCAGTACTTC.

This clonotype was recorded many times. This chain links TRBV3-1 with TRBJ1-6; D is undetermined. Germline CDR1 LGHDT, CDR2 YNNKEL (reference sequence). This CDR3 contains 14 residues. The V and J ends lost 4 bases and 7 bases respectively, with 11 bases between them. The CDR3 nucleotides read TGTGCCAGCAGCCCCTCTTTCAGGAATTCACCCCTCCACTTT. Translated: CASSPSFRNSPLHF.

The table lists this clonotype with many counts. The rearrangement uses TRBV28 and TRBJ1-1; tentative D call: TRBD1 (6 bases). CDR1 is MDHEN, CDR2 SYDVKM, per germline. Trimming removed 5 bases at V and 4 bases at J, with 23 bases between. The CDR3 loop spans 17 amino acids. The CDR3 spells CASSHTTGSRSPTEAFF. Here the CDR3 DNA reads TGTGCCAGCAGTCATACTACAGGGTCAAGGTCCCCCACTGAAGCTTTCTTT.

This clonotype came up many times. This chain uses TRBV7-2 with TRBJ2-5, with TRBD1 as a possible D gene (6 bases). The CDR3 runs 15 residues. V was pared by 5 bases and J by 0 bases, with 13 bases between. The germline gives CDR1 SGHTA, CDR2 FQGNSA. CDR3 DNA sequence: TGTGCCAGCAGCCCCGAGGGACATTACCAAGAGACCCAGTACTTC. The encoded protein is CASSPEGHYQETQYF.

This clonotype was seen a few times. Just one base apart from a much larger clone, this may be a read error. Likely a read error: the CDR3 ends without its conserved phenylalanine or tryptophan. The rearrangement links TRBV20-1 to TRBJ2-5; 14 bases fit TRBD2. Germline-derived CDR1 and CDR2 are DFQATT and SNEGSKA (reference sequence). J was trimmed by 6 bases and V by 4 bases; bases with no gene match: 10. The CDR3 length is 16 residues. CDR3 sequence: CSAMMGTSGRRKTQYY. Written as DNA, the CDR3 is TGCAGTGCTATGATGGGGACTAGCGGGAGACGCAAGACCCAGTACTAC.

This clonotype was seen ten or more times. V and J are TRBV3-1 and TRBJ2-1; TRBD2 matches 8 bases. V gave up 0 bases and J gave up 3 bases; unmatched junction bases: 10. The CDR3 length is 18 residues. Germline V lookup: CDR1 LGHDT, CDR2 YNNKEL (reference sequence). In DNA form, the CDR3 reads TGTGCCAGCAGCCAAGATCCTCCTCTAGCGGGCTACTACAATGAGCAGTTCTTC. It yields the protein CASSQDPPLAGYYNEQFF.